The TCR beta chain described here comes from a study of tumor-infiltrating lymphocytes in primary liver carcinoma (TCRdb year 2017). The study in broad terms: Between late 2015 and March 2016, 4 or 5 patients in China with histopathologically diagnosed primary liver carcinoma had surgical resection. The tumors of the five patients were staged as T1-T3 N0M0, with maximum diameters ranging from about 4.2 to 11 cm. The five patients, three men and two women aged 30 to 69 years, had hepatocellular carcinoma (four) or combined HCC and intrahepatic cholangiocarcinoma (one). The study combined TCRbeta repertoire sequencing, expression microarrays and whole-exome sequencing across five regions of each liver tumor, with adjacent normal tissue and blood. A total of approximately 35 specimens from 5 patients, comprising approximately 25 tumor regions, 5 adjacent noncancerous liver tissues and 5 peripheral blood samples, were covered by TCRbeta repertoire sequencing. Repertoires from technical replicates were highly reproducible, with mean shared-clone rates roughly 0.86 and correlation coefficients above 0.95. Each sample produced roughly 3.5 to 7.13 million productive TCRbeta reads, and read depth showed no significant difference between tissue types.

Using a constant-region primer and ProtoScript II reverse transcriptase, TCRbeta-specific cDNA was reverse-transcribed from around 500 ng total RNA. Three nested multiplex PCR rounds, following a slightly modified ARM-PCR procedure, were used to build the TCRbeta libraries. Each of the first two PCR rounds ran for about 10 cycles and used multiplex TRBV1-TRBV30 forward primers together with a Cbeta reverse primer. Sample barcodes and Illumina adapters were attached in a final 25-cycle PCR using Deep VentR polymerase. Before sequencing, amplicons between 200 and 500 bp were purified from gel using a QIAquick gel extraction kit. TCRbeta amplicons were sequenced on an Illumina HiSeq 2500 with 250-bp paired-end reads. In the source study's methods: Trimmomatic v0.33 was used to quality-trim the reads, and FLASH v1.2.11 was used to merge paired reads so that full CDR3 sequences could be recovered. V, D and J germline segments were assigned to the rearranged TCRbeta sequences by MiGEC v1.2.1b. Clonotype statistics and Shannon-Wiener diversity indices were computed with VDJtools v1.0.0. Except for diversity analysis, only the 250 most abundant clonotypes of each sample were used in subsequent analyses to reduce sampling bias. The public reads were run again by TCRdb, first through fastp at Q25 and then through MiXCR, and only productive beta chains were kept. Every CDR3 protein is listed once, alongside the most common genes and DNA of its rows. For this entry, the V and J calls and clone size follow TCRdb and not the study's own pipeline. The sample table lists 300,000 to 350,000 distinct CDR3 sequences, 65% of them with a count of one. The ten largest make up roughly 6% of the sample.

CDR3 length: 13 amino acids, cysteine to phenylalanine. The CDR3 DNA has 39 bases and is translated from base 1. The germline V gene gives CDR1 as SGHAT and CDR2 as FQNNGV. V is clipped by 7 bases and J by 7 bases, and the sequence between their germline boundaries is 14 bases long. Blood RNA was extracted from unsorted whole blood using TRIzol reagent, and germline DNA was obtained with the DNeasy Blood & Tissue kit. At the time of sampling, the patients were treatment-naive and had chronic HBV infection. Before surgery, 3.5 to 4 milliliters of peripheral blood were drawn into K2EDTA tubes. What the study reported, not specific to this receptor: Bulk unsorted samples precluded comparing CD4+ and CD8+ T cell repertoires. Consistent with antigen-driven expansion, pairs of tumor regions showed higher repertoire overlap (mean roughly 35%) than either tumor-adjacent pairs (approximately 17%) or tumor-blood pairs (about 15%). Only 4 to 6 patients were included in the study, and the authors note that the findings should be validated in a larger study. Only the TCR beta chain was sequenced, which likely underestimates true repertoire diversity because unpaired alpha chains were not captured. Compared with blood, tumors had a significantly larger share of the repertoire taken up by the top 250 clones (p = 0.039).

On this clonotype itself: Its specific antigen is unknown. No quality values exist for individual bases; no much larger clone is one base distant.

This TCR came from a man aged 35-49 years with primary liver carcinoma and hepatitis B virus infection. In this chain, TRBV11-2 is recombined with TRBJ2-1; the D segment cannot be called with confidence. Sequenced sample: peripheral blood. The DNA sequence reads TGTGCCAGCAACTTGGTGATCAGTAATGAGCAGTTCTTC. Its amino acids are CASNLVISNEQFF.